Given below is one T cell receptor (beta chain) in context. Its matching antigen is unknown. CDR3 length equals 15 residues. This sample was taken from a study of cytomegalovirus exposure and HLA in healthy donors. In the PCR, 60 Vbeta and 13 Jbeta primers were used. Assay: immunoSEQ multiplex PCR; the TCRdb copy retains only in-frame clones and omits some. The sample holds roughly 120,000 clones, around 73% seen once. Findings and limits, study-wide: TRBV6-2, TRBV6-3 and some other V segments were unresolvable in 87-base-pair reads. Within the data, a cluster of highly shared sequence variants was likely a sequencing artifact. Upon later analysis, TCR association rates were observed to vary by HLA locus, being highest for DRB1 and lowest for HLA-C. CMV antigen specificity was confirmed in vitro for a few CMV-associated chains.

Sequencing was carried out using PBMCs. This sequence joins TRBV21-1 and TRBJ1-6; no check of the table's D call, TRBD1, against the DNA was made. TRBV21-1 is noted as a pseudogene. The sequence derives from a man aged 55-75 years in good health and CMV-seropositive. CDR3 bases: TGTGCCAGCAGCGCACGGACAGCCCATAATTCACCCCTCCACTTT. This encodes CASSARTAHNSPLHF.